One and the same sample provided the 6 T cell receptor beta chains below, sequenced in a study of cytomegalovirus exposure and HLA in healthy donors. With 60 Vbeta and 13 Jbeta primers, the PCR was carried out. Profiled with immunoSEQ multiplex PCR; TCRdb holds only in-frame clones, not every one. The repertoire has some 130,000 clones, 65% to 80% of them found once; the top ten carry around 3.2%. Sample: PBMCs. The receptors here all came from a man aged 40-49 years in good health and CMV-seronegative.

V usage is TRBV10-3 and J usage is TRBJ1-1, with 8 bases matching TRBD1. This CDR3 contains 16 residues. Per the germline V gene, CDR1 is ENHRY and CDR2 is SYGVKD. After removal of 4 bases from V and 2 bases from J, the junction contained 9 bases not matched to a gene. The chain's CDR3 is CAISAYGTGRNTEAFF. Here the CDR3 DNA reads TGTGCCATCAGTGCCTACGGGACAGGCCGTAACACTGAAGCTTTCTTT.

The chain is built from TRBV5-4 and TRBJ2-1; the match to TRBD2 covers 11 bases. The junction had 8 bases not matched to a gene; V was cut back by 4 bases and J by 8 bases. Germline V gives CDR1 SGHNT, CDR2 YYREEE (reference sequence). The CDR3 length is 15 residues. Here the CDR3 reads CASSLAGGGLDEQFF. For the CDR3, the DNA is TGTGCCAGCAGCCTAGCGGGGGGTGGGCTGGATGAGCAGTTCTTC.

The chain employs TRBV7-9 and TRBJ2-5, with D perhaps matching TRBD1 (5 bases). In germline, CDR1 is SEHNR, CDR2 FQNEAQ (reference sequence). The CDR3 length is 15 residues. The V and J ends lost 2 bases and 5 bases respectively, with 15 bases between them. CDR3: CASSLNQGWGETQYF. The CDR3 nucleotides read TGTGCCAGCAGCTTAAATCAGGGCTGGGGTGAGACCCAGTACTTC.

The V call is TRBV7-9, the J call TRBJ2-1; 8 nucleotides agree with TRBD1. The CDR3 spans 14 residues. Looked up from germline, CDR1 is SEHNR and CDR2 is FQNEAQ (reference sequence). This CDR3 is CASAGTGPYNEQFF. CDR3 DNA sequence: TGTGCTTCCGCCGGGACAGGACCTTACAATGAGCAGTTCTTC.

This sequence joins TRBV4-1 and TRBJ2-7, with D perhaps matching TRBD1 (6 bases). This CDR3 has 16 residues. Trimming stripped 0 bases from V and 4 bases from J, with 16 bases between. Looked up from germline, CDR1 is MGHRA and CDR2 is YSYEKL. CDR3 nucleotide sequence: TGCGCCAGCAGCCAAGAAGTGGCAGGGGTAGGGTACGAGCAGTACTTC. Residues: CASSQEVAGVGYEQYF.

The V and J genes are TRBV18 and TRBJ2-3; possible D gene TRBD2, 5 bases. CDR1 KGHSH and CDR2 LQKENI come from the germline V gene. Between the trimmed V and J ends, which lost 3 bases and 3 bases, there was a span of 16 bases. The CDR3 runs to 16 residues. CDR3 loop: CASSPIPRGGTDTQYF. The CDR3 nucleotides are TGTGCCAGCTCACCTATACCTCGGGGTGGGACAGATACGCAGTATTTT.